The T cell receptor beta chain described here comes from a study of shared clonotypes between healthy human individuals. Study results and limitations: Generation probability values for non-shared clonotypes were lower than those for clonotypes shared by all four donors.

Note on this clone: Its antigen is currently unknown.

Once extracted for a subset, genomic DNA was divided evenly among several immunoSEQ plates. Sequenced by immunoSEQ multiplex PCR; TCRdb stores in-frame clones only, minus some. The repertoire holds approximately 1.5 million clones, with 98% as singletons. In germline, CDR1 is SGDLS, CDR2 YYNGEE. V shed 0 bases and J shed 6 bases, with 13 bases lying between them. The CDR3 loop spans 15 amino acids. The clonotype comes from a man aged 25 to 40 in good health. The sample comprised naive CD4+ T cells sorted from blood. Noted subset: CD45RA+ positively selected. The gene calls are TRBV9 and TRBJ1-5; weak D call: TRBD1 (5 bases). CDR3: CASSVGDDGGQPQHF. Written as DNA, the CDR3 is TGTGCCAGCAGCGTAGGGGATGATGGGGGTCAGCCCCAGCATTTT.